This is a list of T cell receptor beta chains from one sample in a study of shared clonotypes between healthy human individuals. Repertoires were generated with immunoSEQ multiplex PCR, while TCRdb's copy carries only in-frame clones and drops some. Altogether about 2.1 million clones are present, about 92% being singletons, with the ten largest covering under 2%. Sequencing used naive CD8+ T cells from PBMCs. The source of these receptors is a young man in good health. Some clones in this sample may be carry-over from other donors' samples. The CDR3 runs from the conserved cysteine through the conserved F or W. A D gene is named only where the DNA matches it firmly. Only part of the rows carry a size: once, few, many, or a class if the clone is expanded.

size	J	V	D	DNA	CDR3
NA	TRBJ2-7	TRBV4-2	TRBD2	TGTGCCAGCAGCCAAGGACCTAGCGGGAGCTACGAGCAGTACTTC	CASSQGPSGSYEQYF
NA	TRBJ1-6	TRBV4-1	NA	TGCGCCAGCAGCCGCCGGCTGCGGGACACCCAAAGCTCCTATAATTCACCCCTCCACTTT	CASSRRLRDTQSSYNSPLHF
NA	TRBJ1-4	TRBV29-1	NA	TGCAGCGTCCAAGGGACCTCGGGGGAGCCAACTAATGAAAAACTGTTTTTT	CSVQGTSGEPTNEKLFF
NA	TRBJ1-1	TRBV27	TRBD1	TGTGCCAGTAAGGGGGCGTGGGGCACTGAAGCTTTCTTT	CASKGAWGTEAFF
NA	TRBJ2-2	TRBV6-5	NA	TGTGCCAGCAGTTACAAGGAGGCTAGCATCACCGGGGAGCTGTTTTTT	CASSYKEASITGELFF
NA	TRBJ2-5	TRBV9	NA	TGTGCCAGCAGCGTACCCGACGGGACCCAGTACTTC	CASSVPDGTQYF
NA	TRBJ1-1	TRBV18	TRBD1	TGTGCCAGCTCACTGGGACAGGGCTTTTCGAACACTGAAGCTTTCTTT	CASSLGQGFSNTEAFF
NA	TRBJ2-3	TRBV7-9	NA	TGTGCCAGCAGCCCCCCGGGGGTAAGCACAGATACGCAGTATTTT	CASSPPGVSTDTQYF
NA	TRBJ1-1	TRBV4-1	NA	TGCGCCAGCAGCCAATCTTTGGGTTTGTACACTGAAGCTTTCTTT	CASSQSLGLYTEAFF
NA	TRBJ1-1	TRBV11-2	NA	TGTGCCAGCAGCTTAGGAGGGTTCACTGAAGCTTTCTTT	CASSLGGFTEAFF
NA	TRBJ2-2	TRBV2	NA	TGTGCCAGCAGTGAATTTGCCGGGGAGCTGTTTTTT	CASSEFAGELFF
NA	TRBJ2-5	TRBV5-6	NA	TGTGCCAGCAGCCTCGGTAGGAGCCAAGAGACCCAGTACTTC	CASSLGRSQETQYF
NA	TRBJ2-7	TRBV19	NA	TGTGCCAGTAGTATCTGGCCAGGAACCTACGAGCAGTACTTC	CASSIWPGTYEQYF
NA	TRBJ2-7	TRBV27	TRBD1	TGTGCCAGCAGCCGCCGGGCGACAGGGGCCTACGAGCAGTACTTC	CASSRRATGAYEQYF
NA	TRBJ2-4	TRBV7-6	NA	TGTGCCAGCAGCCCCGAAGCGGTAGCCAAAAACATTCAGTACTTC	CASSPEAVAKNIQYF
NA	TRBJ1-4	TRBV19	NA	TGTGCCAGCACGTGGGGCGCAGCCTCGGGGGAAAAACTGTTTTTT	CASTWGAASGEKLFF
few	TRBJ1-1	TRBV4-3	NA	TGCGCCAGCAGCCAATTTCTGCAGGGCGAAAGGTCTGAAGCTTTCTTT	CASSQFLQGERSEAFF
NA	TRBJ1-2	TRBV6-6	NA	TGTGCCAGCAGTTACTCGGAGGGCAGCTATGGCTACACCTTC	CASSYSEGSYGYTF
NA	TRBJ2-1	TRBV19	TRBD1	TGTGCCAGTAGTATAGTGGGACAGGGCTACAATGAGCAGTTCTTC	CASSIVGQGYNEQFF
NA	TRBJ1-5	TRBV6-5	TRBD1	TGTGCCAGCGGTGAGGGACAGGGAGGTCAGCCCCAGCATTTT	CASGEGQGGQPQHF
NA	TRBJ2-1	TRBV7-2	NA	TGTGCCAGCAGCTCGGTGGAGTACAATGAGCAGTTCTTC	CASSSVEYNEQFF
NA	TRBJ2-2	TRBV7-8	NA	TGTGCCAGCAGCTTAGGGGTGGCCGGGGAGCTGTTTTTT	CASSLGVAGELFF
NA	TRBJ2-3	TRBV4-1	TRBD1	TGCGCCAGCAGGTTCAGGGGGAGCACAGATACGCAGTATTTT	CASRFRGSTDTQYF
once	TRBJ1-4	TRBV28	NA	TGTGCCAGCGGTATAGGGAATTGGGGATATGGTGAAAAACTGTTTTTT	CASGIGNWGYGEKLFF
NA	TRBJ2-1	TRBV4-1	NA	TGCGCCAGCAGCCAAGGTCTGGCGGTGAGCTCCTACAATGAGCAGTTCTTC	CASSQGLAVSSYNEQFF
NA	TRBJ1-1	TRBV7-3	TRBD1	TGTGCCAGCAGCCCACAGCAGGGGGCGCTTACTGAAGCTTTCTTT	CASSPQQGALTEAFF
NA	TRBJ2-2	TRBV5-1	TRBD1	TGCGCCAGCAGTTTTCCTAGACAGGGGGCAAACGGGGAGCTGTTTTTT	CASSFPRQGANGELFF
NA	TRBJ2-3	TRBV9	NA	TGTGCCAGCAGCGTAGCTGTGAGAGGCAGTAGCACAGATACGCAGTATTTT	CASSVAVRGSSTDTQYF
once	TRBJ2-5	TRBV6-6	TRBD2	TGTGCCAGCAGTTATTGGCTAGCGGGAGGTGAGGCCCAGTACTTC	CASSYWLAGGEAQYF
once	TRBJ1-2	TRBV10-3	NA	TGTGCCATCAGTGTCGAGGATGACTATGGCTACACCTTC	CAISVEDDYGYTF
NA	TRBJ2-5	TRBV6-1	NA	TGTGCCAGCAGTGACAGGGTTCTCGTACCGACCCAGTACTTC	CASSDRVLVPTQYF
NA	TRBJ2-1	TRBV4-1	TRBD2	TGCGCCAGCAGCCAGCCTGGACTAGCGGGAAAAAATGAGCAGTTCTTC	CASSQPGLAGKNEQFF
few	TRBJ1-5	TRBV28	NA	TGTGCCAGCAGTCCGACAGAAAGCAATCAGCCCCAGCATTTT	CASSPTESNQPQHF
NA	TRBJ2-5	TRBV9	NA	TGTGCCAGCAGCGGACGAACCCAAGAGACCCAGTACTTC	CASSGRTQETQYF
once	TRBJ2-1	TRBV6-6	TRBD2	TGTGCCAGCAGTTGGTCGGCTAGCGGGAGTAATGAGCAGTTCTTC	CASSWSASGSNEQFF
NA	TRBJ2-3	TRBV7-9	NA	TGTGCCAGCAGCTTACTCCGCACAGATACGCAGTATTTT	CASSLLRTDTQYF
NA	TRBJ2-1	TRBV11-1	NA	TGTGCCAGCAGCTTAGTTCGAACGCAGCTCGACAATGAGCAGTTCTTC	CASSLVRTQLDNEQFF